This TCR beta chain stems from a study of T cell responses to AZD1222 COVID-19 vaccine. Study-wide points: Among the donors, most were white British and more were female, and clonal diversity was possibly underestimated. Increased Spike-specific TCR breadth and depth were observed after two AZD1222 doses. Epitopes outside B.1.351 and B.1.1.7 mutated regions reportedly drew nearly half of spike TCRs. Repertoire sampling occurred only after the peak T cell response.

Method: immunoSEQ multiplex PCR; TCRdb's copy keeps in-frame clones and lacks some. The sample has around 190,000 clones; 85% to 90% are singletons. Of note for this clone: Its target is not known.

Germline CDR1 and CDR2: SNHLY and FYNNEI. The CDR3 contains 16 residues. The J segment lost 0 bases and the V segment lost 6 bases, leaving 4 bases of the junction unmatched. The V and J genes are TRBV2 and TRBJ1-5; 11 bases are a match to TRBD1. Sequencing was performed on peripheral blood, taken on day 0 of AZD1222 vaccination. The clonotype comes from an adult in good health. The CDR3 spells CASRGQGGNSNQPQHF. The CDR3 DNA reads TGTGCCAGCAGGGGACAGGGGGGCAATAGCAATCAGCCCCAGCATTTT.